This T cell receptor beta chain was found in a study of T-cell reconstitution after alpha-beta-depleted transplantation in children. Notes on the study in general: Most T-cell counts and diversity one year after the transplant came from T cells that were newly produced. Where some patients showed high TCRbeta diversity at day 60, it came from recipient T cells and thymic progenitors that had survived. Reported findings indicate that, about two months after transplant, alpha-beta T cells came from several hundred expanded clones, which were derived from non-depleted graft cells.

V dropped 6 bases and J dropped 6; count of bases not matched to a gene: 5. The CDR3 is 13 amino acids. CDR1 is SQVTM and CDR2 is ANQGSEA in the germline V gene. A library of TCRbeta sequences, prepared with unique molecular identifiers, was generated. TCRdb recomputed calls from the PCR reads with MiXCR, one row per CDR3 protein. The repertoire includes more than 200,000 distinct CDR3 sequences, roughly a sixth of them detected once, and 43% sits in the top ten. There are a few counts of this clonotype. Its specificity is unknown. The TCR comes from a male patient between 2 and 10 years old who had a stem cell transplant for acute lymphoblastic leukemia, so the T cells may come from the graft donor. The genes are TRBV29-1 and TRBJ1-6, with 7 bases identical to TRBD1. Sequenced here: PBMCs, mostly from graft donor cells, sampled 360 days after TCRalphabeta/CD19-depleted stem cell transplant. Here the CDR3 reads CSVATGINSPLHF. CDR3 DNA sequence: TGCAGCGTGGCGACAGGGATTAATTCACCCCTCCACTTT.